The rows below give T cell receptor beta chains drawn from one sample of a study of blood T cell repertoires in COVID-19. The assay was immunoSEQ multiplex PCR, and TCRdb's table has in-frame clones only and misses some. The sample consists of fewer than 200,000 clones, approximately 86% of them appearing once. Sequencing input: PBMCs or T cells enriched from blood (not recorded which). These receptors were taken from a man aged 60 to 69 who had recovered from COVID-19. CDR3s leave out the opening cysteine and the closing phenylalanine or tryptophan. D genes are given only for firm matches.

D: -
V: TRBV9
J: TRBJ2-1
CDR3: ASSGGLSYNEQF

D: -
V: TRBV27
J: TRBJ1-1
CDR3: ASSLYGLLNTEAF

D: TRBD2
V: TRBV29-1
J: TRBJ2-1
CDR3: SVGRGRGGNEQF

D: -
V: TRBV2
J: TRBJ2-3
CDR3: ASRRLASSTDTQY

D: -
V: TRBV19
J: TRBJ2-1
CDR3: ASKSGTTYNEQF

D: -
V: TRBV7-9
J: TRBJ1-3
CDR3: ASSLGRGGRSGNTIY

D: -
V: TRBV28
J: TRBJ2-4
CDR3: ASSLTPQGGKNIQY

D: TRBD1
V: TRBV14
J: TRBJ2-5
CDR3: ASSQGRGLGGETQY

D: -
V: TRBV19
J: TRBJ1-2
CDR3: ASSMILDGSYT

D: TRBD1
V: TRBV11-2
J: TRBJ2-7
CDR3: ASSNRDREGEQY

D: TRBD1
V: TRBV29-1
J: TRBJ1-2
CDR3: SVGQAHGYT

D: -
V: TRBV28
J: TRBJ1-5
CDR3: ASMESNQPQH

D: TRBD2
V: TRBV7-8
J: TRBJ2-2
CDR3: ASSLGLAGTRETGELF

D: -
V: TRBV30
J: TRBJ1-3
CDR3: AAESGRGSGNTIY

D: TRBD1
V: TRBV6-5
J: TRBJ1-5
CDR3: ASDWTGASNQPQH

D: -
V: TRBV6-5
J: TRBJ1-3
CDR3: ASIPTASGNTIY

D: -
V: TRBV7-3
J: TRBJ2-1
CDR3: ASSSPLGSGPLDEQF

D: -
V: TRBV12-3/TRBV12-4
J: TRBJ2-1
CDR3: ASSLAGKGEQF

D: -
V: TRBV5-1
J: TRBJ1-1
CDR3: ASRNDGGRMNTEAF

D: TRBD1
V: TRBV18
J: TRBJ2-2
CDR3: ASSPGTGNTGELF

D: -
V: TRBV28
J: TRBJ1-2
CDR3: ASRNEVTGSYGYT

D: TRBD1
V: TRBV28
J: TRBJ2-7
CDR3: ASSGGTGGLAEQY

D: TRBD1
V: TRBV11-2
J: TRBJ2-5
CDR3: ASSQDRDGTQY

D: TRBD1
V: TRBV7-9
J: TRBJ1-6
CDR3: ASSLGSGTGVRGNSPLH

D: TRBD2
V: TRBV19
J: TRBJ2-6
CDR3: ASSIGTSGSSGANVLT

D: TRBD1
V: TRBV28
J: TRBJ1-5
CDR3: ASRLLLDRDQPQH

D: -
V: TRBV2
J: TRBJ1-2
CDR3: ASSELGGNYGYT

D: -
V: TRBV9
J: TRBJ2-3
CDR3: ASSVTLVGGDTQY

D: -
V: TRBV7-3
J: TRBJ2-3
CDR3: ASSLTRADTQY

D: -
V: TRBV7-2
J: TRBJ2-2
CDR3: ASSSDSGNTGELF

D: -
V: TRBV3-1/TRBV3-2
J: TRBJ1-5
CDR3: ASSTDYSNQPQH

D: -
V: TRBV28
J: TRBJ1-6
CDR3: ASSLVGAGYNSPLH

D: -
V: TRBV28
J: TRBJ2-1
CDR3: ASSPFGTGGNEQF

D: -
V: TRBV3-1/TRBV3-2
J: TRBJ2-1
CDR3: ASSQLANEQF

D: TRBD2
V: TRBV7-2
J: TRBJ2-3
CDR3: ASSYRLAGRDTQY

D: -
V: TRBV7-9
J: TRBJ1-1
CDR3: ASIYDSNTEAF

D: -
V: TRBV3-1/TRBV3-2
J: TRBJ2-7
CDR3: ASSQGIASAYEQY

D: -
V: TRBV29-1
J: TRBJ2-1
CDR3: SGVESYNEQF

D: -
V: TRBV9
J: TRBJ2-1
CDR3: ASSVMDTDNEQF

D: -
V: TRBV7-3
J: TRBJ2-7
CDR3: ASSTLVSGEQY

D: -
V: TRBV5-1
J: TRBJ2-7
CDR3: ASSLGPGGTYEQY

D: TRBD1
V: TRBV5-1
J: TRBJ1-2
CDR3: ASSSPGTGGENYGYT

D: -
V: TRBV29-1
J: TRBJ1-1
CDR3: SAIMNTEAF

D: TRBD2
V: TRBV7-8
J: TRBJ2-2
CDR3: ASSTFTSGRRTGELF

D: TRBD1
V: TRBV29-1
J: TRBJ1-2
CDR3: SVVRDRSGYT

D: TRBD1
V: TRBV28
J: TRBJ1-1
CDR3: ASSLGQGARGAF

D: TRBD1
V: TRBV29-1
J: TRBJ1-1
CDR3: SALTGGVAEAF

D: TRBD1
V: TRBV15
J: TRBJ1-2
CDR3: ATSRDRNRGNYGYT

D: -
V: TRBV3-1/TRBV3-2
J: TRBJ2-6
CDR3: ASSPAIPTGTPSSGANVLT

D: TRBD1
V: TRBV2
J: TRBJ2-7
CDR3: ASSARQGSAEQY

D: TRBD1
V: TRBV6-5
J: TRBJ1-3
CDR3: ASRSDRAGNTIY

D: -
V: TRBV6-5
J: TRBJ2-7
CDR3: ASSSRDSGFAYEQY

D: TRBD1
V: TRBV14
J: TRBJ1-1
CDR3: ASSQDGTGYTEAF

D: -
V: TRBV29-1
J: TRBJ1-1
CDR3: SVATGISEAF

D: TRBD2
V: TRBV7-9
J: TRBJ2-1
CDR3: ASSRGSLAGVNEQF

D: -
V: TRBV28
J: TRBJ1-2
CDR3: ASTDGNRADYGYT

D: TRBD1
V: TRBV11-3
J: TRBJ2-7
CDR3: ASSLGTGAVEQY

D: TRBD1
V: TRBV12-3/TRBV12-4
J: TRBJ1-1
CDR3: ASSLGTGEAF